What follows describes a single TCR beta chain. Germline V gene sequence: CDR1 PRHDT, CDR2 FYEKMQ (reference sequence). The CDR3 has 14 amino acids. Trimming took 1 base from V and 5 from J, leaving 11 bases between them. The data derive from a study of blood T cell repertoires in COVID-19. The wider study: Sources were T cells, B-cell-depleted T cells, or PBMCs; the material itself was cDNA or gDNA.

Original processing notes: From reference gene primer amplification, estimates of nucleated cell counts were derived. Some clones are missing from TCRdb's copy, which holds only in-frame ones; the method was immunoSEQ multiplex PCR. V and J calls and clone size are as listed in that table; D and trimming were resolved from the DNA. The sample holds more than 300,000 clones, 85% to 90% seen once. Sequenced: peripheral blood. The chain has TRBV13 and TRBJ1-1; TRBD1 is a possible D gene (6 bases). The origin of this receptor is a woman in her 30s with COVID-19, enrolled during active disease. CDR3 amino acids: CASSLEGGGTEAFF. The CDR3 DNA sequence: TGTGCCAGCAGCTTAGAAGGGGGAGGGACTGAAGCTTTCTTT.